The 29 T cell receptor beta chains below come from one sample, sequenced in a study of T-cell reconstitution after alpha-beta-depleted transplantation in children. Unique molecular identifiers tagged the TCRbeta library. TCRdb recomputed calls from the PCR reads with MiXCR, one row per CDR3 protein. The sample contains some 500,000 distinct CDR3 sequences, 15% to 20% of which appear only once. This specimen consisted of PBMCs from the stem cell graft donor, obtained from the stem cell graft. The source of these receptors is a human donor who donated a stem cell graft to a child with acute lymphoblastic leukemia.

This chain links TRBV12-5 with TRBJ2-2; D gene ambiguous. This CDR3 is 16 amino acids long. The V and J ends lost 4 bases and 5 bases respectively, with 17 bases between them. From germline, CDR1 is LGHNT and CDR2 FRNRAP. CDR3 protein: CASGSPEDVYTGELFF. The CDR3 DNA follows: TGTGCTAGTGGTTCCCCTGAGGATGTTTATACCGGGGAGCTGTTTTTT.

The rearrangement links TRBV29-1 to TRBJ2-1, with D unresolved. Germline lookup yields CDR1 SQVTM and CDR2 ANQGSEA. V was cut by 8 bases and J by 0 bases, with 8 bases left in between. This CDR3 has 12 amino acids. DNA for the CDR3: TGCAGCACGCAGCGCTCCTACAATGAGCAGTTCTTC. This translates into CSTQRSYNEQFF.

This clonotype was seen a few times. This chain uses TRBV7-9 with TRBJ1-2; no reliable D call. CDR1 is SEHNR and CDR2 is FQNEAQ in the germline V gene (reference sequence). The V end was cut by 5 bases, the J end by 2 bases, with 12 bases between. The CDR3 consists of 14 residues. For the CDR3, the DNA is TGTGCCAGCAGCCCTGGTGGCAGGAACTATGGCTACACCTTC. Protein product: CASSPGGRNYGYTF. The variable domain in full, with the rest retrieved from reference TRBV7-9 and TRBJ1-2, is DTGVSQNPRHKITKRGQNVTFRCDPISEHNRLYWYRQTLGQGPEFLTYFQNEAQLEKSRLLSDRFSAERPKGSFSTLEIQRTEQGDSAMYLCASSPGGRNYGYTFGSGTRLTVV.

A few counts support this clonotype. CDR3 residues: CASSFPLAAAWANQPQHF. The DNA for the CDR3 is TGCGCCAGCAGCTTCCCTCTCGCGGCCGCCTGGGCAAATCAGCCCCAGCATTTT. This chain links TRBV5-1 with TRBJ1-5; D is uncertain. The germline V and J ends were trimmed by 2 bases and 4 bases, with 22 bases remaining between them. The CDR3 spans 18 residues. Germline CDR1 is SGHRS and CDR2 is YFSETQ.

The table lists this clonotype with a few counts. The chain has TRBV27 and TRBJ2-7; D possibly uses TRBD1 or TRBD2 (6 bases each). Trimming took off 8 bases at V and 3 bases at J, with 20 bases between the two ends. Germline V gene lookup returns CDR1 MNHEY and CDR2 SMNVEV (reference sequence). The CDR3 spans 15 residues. The CDR3 DNA is TGTGCCAGCTCGGGCCGGGGGCTCAGTAGCTACGAGCAGTACTTC. Its protein is CASSGRGLSSYEQYF.

Only a few counts were recorded for this clonotype. DNA for the CDR3: TGCAGTGCCTGGACAGGGGGCGGCAATCAGCCCCAGCATTTT. It is translated as CSAWTGGGNQPQHF. The V gene is TRBV20-1, the J gene TRBJ1-5, with 11 bases aligning to TRBD1. This CDR3 comprises 14 residues. After removal of 6 bases from V and 2 bases from J, the junction contained 3 bases not matched to a gene. Germline CDR1 and CDR2: DFQATT and SNEGSKA (reference sequence).

The chain carries TRBV30 and TRBJ1-4; TRBD1 aligns across 8 bases. Trimming took 1 base from V and 7 from J; bases not matched to a gene: 17. Germline CDR1 is GTSNPN and CDR2 is SVGIG (reference sequence). This CDR3 comprises 18 residues. CDR3 sequence reads: CAWSDYRTGISKGEKLFF. DNA of the CDR3: TGTGCCTGGAGTGACTATCGGACAGGGATATCTAAGGGTGAAAAACTGTTTTTT.

V gene TRBV2 combines with J gene TRBJ1-4; D is uncertain. V was trimmed by 6 bases and J by 2 bases, leaving 10 bases between them. There are 14 residues in the CDR3. Germline CDR1 reads SNHLY; CDR2 reads FYNNEI. The CDR3 loop is CASSAPATNEKLFF. The DNA for the CDR3 is TGTGCCAGCAGCGCCCCCGCGACTAATGAAAAACTGTTTTTT. The whole variable domain, remainder taken from reference TRBV2 and TRBJ1-4, is EPEVTQTPSHQVTQMGQEVILRCVPISNHLYFYWYRQILGQKVEFLVSFYNNEISEKSEIFDDQFSVERPDGSNFTLKIRSTKLEDSAMYFCASSAPATNEKLFFGSGTQLSVL.

V gene TRBV19 combines with J gene TRBJ2-7; maybe TRBD2 (6 bases). CDR3 length: 13 amino acids. V lost 6 bases and J lost 5, with 14 bases in between. Germline V CDR1 and CDR2: LNHDA, SQIVND (reference sequence). CDR3 sequence (DNA): TGTGCCAGTAGCTTTGCGGGGAACCACGAGCAGTACTTC. It yields the protein CASSFAGNHEQYF.

The V and J genes are TRBV5-1 and TRBJ1-1, with TRBD1 matching over 9 bases. Germline V gives CDR1 SGHRS, CDR2 YFSETQ. The trim removed 4 bases at V and 9 bases at J, leaving 7 bases unmatched. The CDR3 has 13 amino acids. The CDR3 sequence is CASSPAGTGKAFF. The DNA of the CDR3 is TGCGCCAGCAGCCCAGCCGGGACAGGGAAAGCTTTCTTT.

This clonotype was detected a few times. The rearrangement links TRBV27 to TRBJ2-5, with D unclear. Trimming stripped 2 bases from V and 7 bases from J, with 8 bases between. The CDR3 is 12 residues long. Germline V gene lookup returns CDR1 MNHEY and CDR2 SMNVEV (reference sequence). CDR3 residues: CASSLRGGTQYF. The CDR3 DNA follows: TGTGCCAGCAGTTTACGCGGCGGGACCCAGTACTTC.

This clonotype was seen more than once but under ten times. The chain couples TRBV3-1 to TRBJ2-2; D uncertain. Trimming removed 1 base from V and 7 bases from J, with 13 bases in between. CDR1 is LGHDT and CDR2 is YNNKEL in the germline V gene (reference sequence). This CDR3 contains 15 residues. As DNA, the CDR3 is TGTGCCAGCAGCCAAGTCCTGGAGACCGGCGGGGAGCTGTTTTTT. Its translation: CASSQVLETGGELFF. The whole variable domain, remainder taken from reference TRBV3-1 and TRBJ2-2, is DTAVSQTPKYLVTQMGNDKSIKCEQNLGHDTMYWYKQDSKKFLKIMFSYNNKELIINETVPNRFSPKSPDKAHLNLHINSLELGDSAVYFCASSQVLETGGELFFGEGSRLTVL.

In this sample, this clonotype turned up a few times. The DNA for the CDR3 is TGTGCCAGCAGCCTTGGGACTCGGCCGCAAGAGACCCAGTACTTC. It yields the protein CASSLGTRPQETQYF. The rearrangement joins TRBV3-1 to TRBJ2-5; D is perhaps TRBD2 (6 bases). V gave up 4 bases and J gave up 2 bases, with 14 bases separating them. Germline values: CDR1 LGHDT, CDR2 YNNKEL (reference sequence). The CDR3 sequence is 15 residues long.

Only a few counts were recorded for this clonotype. This chain links TRBV14 with TRBJ1-1; a weak D match, TRBD1 (5 bases). The germline V gene has CDR1 SGHDN and CDR2 FVKESK. CDR3 length: 14 amino acids. The V and J ends lost 6 bases and 0 bases respectively, with 11 bases between them. CDR3 protein: CASRRGSMNTEAFF. The CDR3, as DNA: TGTGCCAGCAGAAGGGGCAGTATGAACACTGAAGCTTTCTTT.

This clonotype was found a few times. The chain combines TRBV5-1 with TRBJ2-7, with D possibly matching TRBD1 (6 bases). Deletions cut 2 bases from V and 3 bases from J, with 15 bases between. The CDR3 has 15 residues. The V gene's germline CDR1 is SGHRS and CDR2 YFSETQ. CDR3 loop: CASSLHTGHSYEQYF. CDR3 DNA: TGCGCCAGCAGCTTACACACAGGGCATAGCTACGAGCAGTACTTC.

The rearrangement joins TRBV18 to TRBJ2-1; D ambiguous. The CDR3 sequence is 14 residues long. The V end was cut by 6 bases, the J end by 5 bases, with 14 bases between. The V gene's germline CDR1 is KGHSH and CDR2 LQKENI. CDR3 sequence reads: CASSPGGRDNEQFF. In DNA, the CDR3 is TGTGCCAGCTCCCCCGGCGGACGGGACAATGAGCAGTTCTTC.

CDR3 DNA: TGTGCCAGCAGTGAGCATTACAATGAGCAGTTCTTC. It specifies CASSEHYNEQFF. The chain combines TRBV27 with TRBJ2-1, with D unclear. The germline gives CDR1 MNHEY, CDR2 SMNVEV (reference sequence). This CDR3 contains 12 residues. Trimming removed 5 bases at V and 4 bases at J, with 6 bases between.

The genes are TRBV5-1 and TRBJ2-7; 11 bases fit TRBD2. Germline CDR1 and CDR2: SGHRS and YFSETQ. V dropped 5 bases and J dropped 2; count of bases not matched to a gene: 15. This CDR3 is 18 amino acids long. For the CDR3, the DNA is TGCGCCAGCAGAAGTAGCGGGAGGGCCAGCCTTTGGACCTACGAGCAGTACTTC. Translating it yields CASRSSGRASLWTYEQYF.

A few counts support this clonotype. This chain connects TRBV7-9 to TRBJ2-1, with 7 positions matching TRBD2. Germline V gene sequence: CDR1 SEHNR, CDR2 FQNEAQ (reference sequence). This CDR3 has 15 amino acids. V lost 7 bases and J lost 3; bases outside the gene matches: 9. This CDR3 is CASKLGGSNYNEQFF. CDR3 DNA: TGTGCCAGCAAGCTGGGCGGGAGCAACTACAATGAGCAGTTCTTC.

This clonotype was seen more than once but under ten times. The chain combines TRBV20-1 with TRBJ2-5; the match to TRBD2 covers 10 bases. Germline assignment: CDR1 DFQATT and CDR2 SNEGSKA (reference sequence). Trimming took 4 bases from V and 7 from J; bases not matched to a gene: 6. This CDR3 comprises 13 residues. The CDR3 reads CSATLAGVGTQYF. The CDR3, as DNA: TGCAGTGCTACCCTAGCGGGAGTTGGGACCCAGTACTTC.

The chain recombines TRBV29-1 with TRBJ2-1; perhaps D is TRBD1 or TRBD2 (6 bases each). This CDR3 contains 16 residues. V was cut by 8 bases and J by 8 bases, with 28 bases left in between. Germline V lookup: CDR1 SQVTM, CDR2 ANQGSEA. DNA for the CDR3: TGCAGCCCAAAGTGCAGGGGTAAAGCGACGGGGGATGAGCAGTTCTTC. Its translation is CSPKCRGKATGDEQFF.

This sequence joins TRBV4-1 and TRBJ2-3; D is perhaps TRBD1 or TRBD2 (6 bases each). The V gene's germline CDR1 is MGHRA and CDR2 YSYEKL. The CDR3 contains 14 residues. The V and J ends lost 2 bases and 4 bases respectively, with 10 bases between them. The DNA for the CDR3 is TGCGCCAGCAGCCAAAACAGGGAGGCAGATACGCAGTATTTT. This sequence encodes CASSQNREADTQYF.

This sequence joins TRBV28 and TRBJ2-1, with D possibly being TRBD1 (5 bases). Germline assignment: CDR1 MDHEN and CDR2 SYDVKM. V lost 5 bases and J 2 bases, leaving 22 bases between the germline ends. The CDR3 runs to 18 residues. The CDR3 region is CASSPPSRGSGPYNEQFF. CDR3 sequence (DNA): TGTGCCAGCAGTCCTCCCTCTCGTGGCTCAGGGCCCTACAATGAGCAGTTCTTC.

This clonotype was counted a few times. The rearrangement uses TRBV4-1 and TRBJ1-2, with D hard to call. Germline assignment: CDR1 MGHRA and CDR2 YSYEKL. This CDR3 comprises 15 residues. The ends were cut back, 1 base at V and 4 bases at J, with 13 bases in the middle. CDR3 in amino acids: CASSQGGPGGYGYTF. CDR3 coding DNA: TGCGCCAGCAGCCAAGGGGGTCCGGGAGGCTATGGCTACACCTTC.

The chain employs TRBV7-9 and TRBJ2-5; D is unclear. This CDR3 is 14 amino acids long. CDR1 SEHNR and CDR2 FQNEAQ come from the germline V gene (reference sequence). V gave up 2 bases and J gave up 0 bases, with 7 bases separating them. For the CDR3, the DNA is TGTGCCAGCAGCTTAAAGGGATACCAAGAGACCCAGTACTTC. Amino acid sequence: CASSLKGYQETQYF.

The chain joins TRBV12-3 or TRBV12-4 to TRBJ1-5; no clear D. The V end lost 7 bases, the J end lost 6 bases, and 10 bases lay between the germline ends. The CDR3 has 12 residues. The CDR3 nucleotides are TGTGCCAGCACCTATTTGGGTCAGCCCCAGCATTTT. This gives the protein CASTYLGQPQHF.

The chain joins TRBV12-3 or TRBV12-4 to TRBJ2-1, with D maybe TRBD1 (6 bases). The V gene lost 5 bases and the J gene lost 6 bases, with 14 bases spanning the gap. The CDR3 runs to 14 residues. Here the CDR3 reads CASSGWTVANEQFF. In nucleotides, the CDR3 is TGTGCCAGCAGTGGGTGGACAGTAGCCAATGAGCAGTTCTTC.

This chain links TRBV4-2 with TRBJ2-7, with TRBD2 matching over 12 bases. The CDR3 extends over 18 amino acids. V trimming: 4 bases; J trimming: 0 bases; junction bases outside the gene matches: 10. Germline lookup yields CDR1 LGHNA and CDR2 YNFKEQ. The CDR3 sequence is CASSPTSGRSAGSYEQYF. Written as DNA, the CDR3 is TGTGCCAGCAGCCCGACTAGCGGGAGATCGGCGGGCTCCTACGAGCAGTACTTC.

Written as DNA, the CDR3 is TGTGCCAGCAGCTTAGACATGGGGCCCATGGGCACTGAAGCTTTCTTT. Encoded protein: CASSLDMGPMGTEAFF. The chain combines TRBV11-2 with TRBJ1-1, with D perhaps TRBD1 (5 bases). This CDR3 spans 16 amino acids. V was clipped by 0 bases and J by 4 bases, with 15 bases between them. CDR1 and CDR2 from the germline V gene are SGHAT and FQNNGV.